This is a list of T cell receptor beta chains from one sample in a study of identifying expanded T cells in peripheral blood. Sequencing used immunoSEQ multiplex PCR; TCRdb keeps in-frame clones, though not all of them. This sample has tens of thousands of clones, with approximately 84% found just once. Material: blood. Source of these receptors: a person between 18 and 75 years old in good health. CDR3s include the opening cysteine and the closing phenylalanine or tryptophan. Fields, in order: J gene, clone size, V gene, D gene, CDR3 protein, CDR3 DNA. D genes are given only for firm matches. Clone size is shown for a subset of rows, as once, few, many or a class of expanded clone.

J: TRBJ1-2
size: .
V: TRBV6-5
D: .
CDR3: CASSSDIWGYGYTF
DNA: TGTGCCAGCAGTTCGGACATTTGGGGCTATGGCTACACCTTC

J: TRBJ2-1
size: .
V: TRBV7-2
D: TRBD2
CDR3: CASTPSGLYNEQFF
DNA: TGTGCCAGCACCCCTAGCGGGTTATACAATGAGCAGTTCTTC

J: TRBJ1-2
size: once
V: TRBV28
D: TRBD1
CDR3: CASSLPDRGYGYTF
DNA: TGTGCCAGCAGTCTTCCGGACAGGGGCTATGGCTACACCTTC

J: TRBJ2-7
size: .
V: TRBV7-6
D: .
CDR3: CASSSNLQGYEQYF
DNA: TGTGCCAGCAGCTCAAACCTACAGGGCTACGAGCAGTACTTC

J: TRBJ2-3
size: few
V: TRBV5-5
D: TRBD1
CDR3: CASSPPGTGGTDTQYF
DNA: TGTGCCAGCAGCCCGCCCGGGACAGGGGGTACAGATACGCAGTATTTT

J: TRBJ1-1
size: .
V: TRBV6-5
D: .
CDR3: CASSYSYTEAFF
DNA: TGTGCCAGCAGTTACTCATACACTGAAGCTTTCTTT

J: TRBJ2-7
size: .
V: TRBV7-2
D: .
CDR3: CASSLGGLAAYEQYF
DNA: TGTGCCAGCAGCTTAGGAGGGCTAGCTGCCTACGAGCAGTACTTC

J: TRBJ2-7
size: .
V: TRBV6-5
D: .
CDR3: CASSYSTGGPYEQYF
DNA: TGTGCCAGCAGTTACTCGACCGGGGGCCCCTACGAGCAGTACTTC

J: TRBJ1-2
size: .
V: TRBV9
D: TRBD1
CDR3: CASSQSGTVGYTF
DNA: TGTGCCAGCAGCCAATCCGGGACAGTTGGCTACACCTTC

J: TRBJ2-6
size: .
V: TRBV4-1
D: .
CDR3: CASSQESRGFTGANVLTF
DNA: TGCGCCAGCAGCCAAGAATCCAGGGGTTTCACTGGGGCCAACGTCCTGACTTTC

J: TRBJ2-2
size: .
V: TRBV19
D: TRBD1
CDR3: CASSTRTGAGELFF
DNA: TGTGCCAGTAGTACGAGGACAGGGGCCGGGGAGCTGTTTTTT

J: TRBJ2-7
size: .
V: TRBV7-9
D: .
CDR3: CASSPLGGEQYF
DNA: TGTGCCAGCAGCCCCCTGGGAGGCGAGCAGTACTTC

J: TRBJ2-3
size: .
V: TRBV19
D: .
CDR3: CASSIGGGTDTQYF
DNA: TGTGCCAGTAGTATAGGGGGGGGCACAGATACGCAGTATTTT

J: TRBJ2-3
size: .
V: TRBV6-5
D: TRBD1
CDR3: CASSYSPGQGDTQYF
DNA: TGTGCCAGCAGTTACTCCCCGGGACAGGGAGATACGCAGTATTTT

J: TRBJ2-3
size: .
V: TRBV2
D: TRBD1
CDR3: CASSEGDSYDTQYF
DNA: TGTGCCAGCAGTGAGGGGGACAGTTACGATACGCAGTATTTT

J: TRBJ2-1
size: .
V: TRBV18
D: TRBD2
CDR3: CASSPPGTSGRGNEQFF
DNA: TGTGCCAGCTCACCACCTGGGACTAGCGGGAGGGGTAATGAGCAGTTCTTC

J: TRBJ2-7
size: once
V: TRBV28
D: .
CDR3: CASTDRTYEQYF
DNA: TGTGCCAGCACCGACAGGACCTACGAGCAGTACTTC

J: TRBJ2-5
size: .
V: TRBV28
D: TRBD1
CDR3: CASSLFYRGRGETQYF
DNA: TGTGCCAGCAGTTTATTTTACAGGGGGCGCGGGGAGACCCAGTACTTC

J: TRBJ2-1
size: .
V: TRBV4-3
D: TRBD1
CDR3: CASSQDLLGQGPYNEQFF
DNA: TGCGCCAGCAGCCAAGACCTTCTAGGACAGGGTCCTTACAATGAGCAGTTCTTC

J: TRBJ2-3
size: .
V: TRBV9
D: TRBD2
CDR3: CASSVGLAGTDTQYF
DNA: TGTGCCAGCAGCGTAGGGCTAGCGGGCACAGATACGCAGTATTTT

J: TRBJ2-1
size: .
V: TRBV10-3
D: TRBD1
CDR3: CAISAMDRERGSYNEQFF
DNA: TGTGCCATCAGTGCTATGGACAGGGAGAGGGGGTCCTACAATGAGCAGTTCTTC

J: TRBJ2-1
size: .
V: TRBV7-2
D: .
CDR3: CASSLWTEGAFYNEQFF
DNA: TGTGCCAGCAGCTTATGGACGGAGGGGGCTTTCTACAATGAGCAGTTCTTC

J: TRBJ2-7
size: .
V: TRBV5-1
D: TRBD2
CDR3: CASSLVVREGYEQYF
DNA: TGCGCCAGCAGCTTGGTGGTGCGGGAGGGGTACGAGCAGTACTTC